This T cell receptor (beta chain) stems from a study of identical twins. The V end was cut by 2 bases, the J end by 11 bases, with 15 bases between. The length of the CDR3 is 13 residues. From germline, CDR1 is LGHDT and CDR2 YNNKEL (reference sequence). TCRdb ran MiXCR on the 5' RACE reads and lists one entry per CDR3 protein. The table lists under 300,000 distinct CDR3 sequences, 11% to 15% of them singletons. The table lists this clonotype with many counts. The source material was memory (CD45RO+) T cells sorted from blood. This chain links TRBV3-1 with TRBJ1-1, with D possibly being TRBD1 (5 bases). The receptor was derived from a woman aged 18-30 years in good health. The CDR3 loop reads CASSQFTGGEAFF. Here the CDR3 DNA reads TGTGCCAGCAGCCAATTTACCGGGGGTGAGGCTTTCTTT.